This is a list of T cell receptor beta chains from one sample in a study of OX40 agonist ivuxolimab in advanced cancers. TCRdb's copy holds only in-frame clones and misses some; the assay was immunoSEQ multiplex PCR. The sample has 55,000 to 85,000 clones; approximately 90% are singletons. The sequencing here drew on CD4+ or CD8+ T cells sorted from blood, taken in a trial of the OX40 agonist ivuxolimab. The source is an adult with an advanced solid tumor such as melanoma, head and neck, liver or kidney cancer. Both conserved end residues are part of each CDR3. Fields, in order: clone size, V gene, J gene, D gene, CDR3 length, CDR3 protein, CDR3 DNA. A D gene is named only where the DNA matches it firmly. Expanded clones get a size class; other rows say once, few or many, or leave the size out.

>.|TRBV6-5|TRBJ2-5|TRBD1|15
CASREDRGILETQYF
TGTGCCAGCAGAGAGGACAGGGGTATTTTGGAGACCCAGTACTTC
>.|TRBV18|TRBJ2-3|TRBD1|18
CASSPQGQFHSSTDTQYF
TGTGCCAGCTCACCACAGGGACAGTTTCATTCTAGCACAGATACGCAGTATTTT
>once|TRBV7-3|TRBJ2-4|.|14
CASSLGGTKNIQYF
TGTGCCAGCAGCTTAGGCGGGACGAAAAACATTCAGTACTTC
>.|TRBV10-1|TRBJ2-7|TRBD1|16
CASSEVTGGSLYEQYF
TGCGCCAGCAGTGAGGTGACAGGGGGCTCCCTCTACGAGCAGTACTTC
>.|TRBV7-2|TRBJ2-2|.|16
CASSLTLALNTGELFF
TGTGCCAGCAGCTTAACACTAGCACTGAACACCGGGGAGCTGTTTTTT
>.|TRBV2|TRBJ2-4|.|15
CASSMALIAKNIQYF
TGTGCCAGCAGTATGGCCCTTATAGCCAAAAACATTCAGTACTTC
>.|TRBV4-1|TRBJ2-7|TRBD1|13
CASSRGQEYEQYF
TGCGCCAGCAGCCGGGGACAGGAGTACGAGCAGTACTTC
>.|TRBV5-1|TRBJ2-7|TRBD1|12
CASSLTGDEQYF
TGCGCCAGCAGCTTGACAGGGGACGAGCAGTACTTC
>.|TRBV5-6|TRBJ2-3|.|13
CASSVARTDTQYF
TGTGCCAGCAGCGTAGCTCGCACAGATACGCAGTATTTT
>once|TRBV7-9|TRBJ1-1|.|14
CASSLTLLNTEAFF
TGTGCCAGCAGCTTAACGCTACTGAACACTGAAGCTTTCTTT
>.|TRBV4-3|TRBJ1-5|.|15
CASSQEGRRNQPQHF
TGCGCCAGCAGCCAAGAAGGCAGGAGAAATCAGCCCCAGCATTTT
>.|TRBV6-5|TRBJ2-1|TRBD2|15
CASSSPSGRGNEQFF
TGTGCCAGCAGTTCCCCAAGCGGGAGGGGGAATGAGCAGTTCTTC
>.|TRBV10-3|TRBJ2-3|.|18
CAISEEGGNSDTSPTQYF
TGTGCCATCAGTGAAGAGGGGGGAAACTCAGATACGAGTCCCACGCAGTATTTT
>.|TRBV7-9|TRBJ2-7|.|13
CASSLRDTYEQYF
TGTGCCAGCAGCTTACGGGACACCTACGAGCAGTACTTC
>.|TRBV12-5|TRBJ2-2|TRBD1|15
CASGPGQVRTGELFF
TGTGCTAGTGGCCCGGGACAGGTTAGGACCGGGGAGCTGTTTTTT
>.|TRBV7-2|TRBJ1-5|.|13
CASSFDSNQPQHF
TGTGCCAGCAGCTTCGATAGCAATCAGCCCCAGCATTTT
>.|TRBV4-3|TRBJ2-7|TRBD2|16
CASSQVGTSGIYEQYF
TGCGCCAGCAGCCAAGTAGGGACTAGCGGGATATACGAGCAGTACTTC
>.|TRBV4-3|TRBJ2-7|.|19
CASSQDRGMSWQGFYEQYF
TGCGCCAGCAGCCAAGATAGGGGAATGAGCTGGCAGGGGTTCTACGAGCAGTACTTC
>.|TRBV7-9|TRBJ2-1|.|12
CASSLEASEQFF
TGTGCCAGCAGCTTGGAAGCCAGTGAGCAGTTCTTC
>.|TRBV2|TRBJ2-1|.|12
CASSERGSEQFF
TGTGCCAGCAGTGAACGAGGGAGCGAGCAGTTCTTC
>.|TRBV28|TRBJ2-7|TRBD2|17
CASSMPGTSGLSYEQYF
TGTGCCAGCAGTATGCCTGGGACTAGCGGCCTCTCCTACGAGCAGTACTTC
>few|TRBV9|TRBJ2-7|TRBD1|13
CASSGQGAYEQYF
TGTGCCAGCAGCGGGCAGGGGGCGTACGAGCAGTACTTC
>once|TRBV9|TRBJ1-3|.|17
CASSVAPGLVQGNTIYF
TGTGCCAGCAGCGTCGCCCCCGGGCTAGTGCAAGGAAACACCATATATTTT
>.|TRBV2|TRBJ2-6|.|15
CASTPGGSGANVLTF
TGTGCCAGCACCCCCGGAGGCTCTGGGGCCAACGTCCTGACTTTC
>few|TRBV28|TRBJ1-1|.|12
CASRGGNTEAFF
TGTGCCAGCCGGGGGGGAAACACTGAAGCTTTCTTT
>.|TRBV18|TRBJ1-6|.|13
CASSPTGSPPLHF
TGTGCCAGCTCACCAACGGGGTCGCCACCCCTCCACTTT
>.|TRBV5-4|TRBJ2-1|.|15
CASSSPGFGDNEQFF
TGTGCCAGCAGCTCCCCTGGTTTTGGGGACAATGAGCAGTTCTTC
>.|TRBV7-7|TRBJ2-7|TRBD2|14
CASSRGGLAYEQYF
TGTGCTAGCAGCCGGGGGGGCTTGGCCTACGAGCAGTACTTC
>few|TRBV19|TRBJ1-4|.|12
CASSRTNEKLFF
TGTGCCAGTTCTCGGACTAATGAAAAACTGTTTTTT
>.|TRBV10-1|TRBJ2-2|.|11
CASSHSGELFF
TGCGCCAGCAGTCATTCCGGGGAGCTGTTTTTT
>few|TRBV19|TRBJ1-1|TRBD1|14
CASSLGQGNTEAFF
TGTGCCAGTAGTCTTGGACAGGGGAACACTGAAGCTTTCTTT
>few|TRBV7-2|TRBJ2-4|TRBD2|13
CASEVAGVGIQYF
TGTGCCAGCGAGGTAGCGGGGGTAGGCATTCAGTACTTC
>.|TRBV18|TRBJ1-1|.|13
CASSSRENTEAFF
TGTGCCAGCTCGTCCAGGGAGAACACTGAAGCTTTCTTT
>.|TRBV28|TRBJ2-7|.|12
CASRARGYEQYF
TGTGCCAGCAGGGCGAGGGGCTACGAGCAGTACTTC
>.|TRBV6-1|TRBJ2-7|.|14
CASIGGRWSYEQYF
TGTGCCAGCATAGGGGGGCGCTGGTCCTACGAGCAGTACTTC
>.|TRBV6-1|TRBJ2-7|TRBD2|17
CASSESRGMAVLYEQYF
TGTGCCAGCAGTGAATCGCGGGGGATGGCAGTTCTATACGAGCAGTACTTC
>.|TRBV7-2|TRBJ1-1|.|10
CASSPTEAFF
TGTGCCAGCAGCCCCACTGAAGCTTTCTTT
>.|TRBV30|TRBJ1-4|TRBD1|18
CAWSVSRGRPAANEKLFF
TGTGCCTGGAGTGTAAGCAGGGGGCGACCTGCCGCTAATGAAAAACTGTTTTTT
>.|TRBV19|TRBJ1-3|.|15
CASSVRGLSGNTIYF
TGTGCCAGTAGTGTCCGGGGCCTCTCTGGAAACACCATATATTTT
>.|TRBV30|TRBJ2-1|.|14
CAWRALSSIYEQFF
TGTGCCTGGAGGGCCCTTAGCTCCATCTATGAGCAGTTCTTC
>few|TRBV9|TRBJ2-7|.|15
CASSPRDDSFYEQYF
TGTGCCAGCAGCCCCCGGGACGATTCTTTCTACGAGCAGTACTTC
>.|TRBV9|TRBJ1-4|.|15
CASSPLSAANEKLFF
TGTGCCAGCAGCCCCCTTAGTGCGGCTAATGAAAAACTGTTTTTT
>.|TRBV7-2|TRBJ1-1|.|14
CASSLTRQAAEAFF
TGTGCCAGCAGCCTGACGCGGCAGGCGGCTGAAGCTTTCTTT
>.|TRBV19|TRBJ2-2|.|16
CASSRDGPANTGELFF
TGTGCCAGTAGTAGAGACGGCCCCGCGAACACCGGGGAGCTGTTTTTT
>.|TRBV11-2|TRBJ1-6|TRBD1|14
CASSRGTGGSPLHF
TGCGCCAGCAGCCGCGGGACAGGGGGATCACCCCTCCACTTT